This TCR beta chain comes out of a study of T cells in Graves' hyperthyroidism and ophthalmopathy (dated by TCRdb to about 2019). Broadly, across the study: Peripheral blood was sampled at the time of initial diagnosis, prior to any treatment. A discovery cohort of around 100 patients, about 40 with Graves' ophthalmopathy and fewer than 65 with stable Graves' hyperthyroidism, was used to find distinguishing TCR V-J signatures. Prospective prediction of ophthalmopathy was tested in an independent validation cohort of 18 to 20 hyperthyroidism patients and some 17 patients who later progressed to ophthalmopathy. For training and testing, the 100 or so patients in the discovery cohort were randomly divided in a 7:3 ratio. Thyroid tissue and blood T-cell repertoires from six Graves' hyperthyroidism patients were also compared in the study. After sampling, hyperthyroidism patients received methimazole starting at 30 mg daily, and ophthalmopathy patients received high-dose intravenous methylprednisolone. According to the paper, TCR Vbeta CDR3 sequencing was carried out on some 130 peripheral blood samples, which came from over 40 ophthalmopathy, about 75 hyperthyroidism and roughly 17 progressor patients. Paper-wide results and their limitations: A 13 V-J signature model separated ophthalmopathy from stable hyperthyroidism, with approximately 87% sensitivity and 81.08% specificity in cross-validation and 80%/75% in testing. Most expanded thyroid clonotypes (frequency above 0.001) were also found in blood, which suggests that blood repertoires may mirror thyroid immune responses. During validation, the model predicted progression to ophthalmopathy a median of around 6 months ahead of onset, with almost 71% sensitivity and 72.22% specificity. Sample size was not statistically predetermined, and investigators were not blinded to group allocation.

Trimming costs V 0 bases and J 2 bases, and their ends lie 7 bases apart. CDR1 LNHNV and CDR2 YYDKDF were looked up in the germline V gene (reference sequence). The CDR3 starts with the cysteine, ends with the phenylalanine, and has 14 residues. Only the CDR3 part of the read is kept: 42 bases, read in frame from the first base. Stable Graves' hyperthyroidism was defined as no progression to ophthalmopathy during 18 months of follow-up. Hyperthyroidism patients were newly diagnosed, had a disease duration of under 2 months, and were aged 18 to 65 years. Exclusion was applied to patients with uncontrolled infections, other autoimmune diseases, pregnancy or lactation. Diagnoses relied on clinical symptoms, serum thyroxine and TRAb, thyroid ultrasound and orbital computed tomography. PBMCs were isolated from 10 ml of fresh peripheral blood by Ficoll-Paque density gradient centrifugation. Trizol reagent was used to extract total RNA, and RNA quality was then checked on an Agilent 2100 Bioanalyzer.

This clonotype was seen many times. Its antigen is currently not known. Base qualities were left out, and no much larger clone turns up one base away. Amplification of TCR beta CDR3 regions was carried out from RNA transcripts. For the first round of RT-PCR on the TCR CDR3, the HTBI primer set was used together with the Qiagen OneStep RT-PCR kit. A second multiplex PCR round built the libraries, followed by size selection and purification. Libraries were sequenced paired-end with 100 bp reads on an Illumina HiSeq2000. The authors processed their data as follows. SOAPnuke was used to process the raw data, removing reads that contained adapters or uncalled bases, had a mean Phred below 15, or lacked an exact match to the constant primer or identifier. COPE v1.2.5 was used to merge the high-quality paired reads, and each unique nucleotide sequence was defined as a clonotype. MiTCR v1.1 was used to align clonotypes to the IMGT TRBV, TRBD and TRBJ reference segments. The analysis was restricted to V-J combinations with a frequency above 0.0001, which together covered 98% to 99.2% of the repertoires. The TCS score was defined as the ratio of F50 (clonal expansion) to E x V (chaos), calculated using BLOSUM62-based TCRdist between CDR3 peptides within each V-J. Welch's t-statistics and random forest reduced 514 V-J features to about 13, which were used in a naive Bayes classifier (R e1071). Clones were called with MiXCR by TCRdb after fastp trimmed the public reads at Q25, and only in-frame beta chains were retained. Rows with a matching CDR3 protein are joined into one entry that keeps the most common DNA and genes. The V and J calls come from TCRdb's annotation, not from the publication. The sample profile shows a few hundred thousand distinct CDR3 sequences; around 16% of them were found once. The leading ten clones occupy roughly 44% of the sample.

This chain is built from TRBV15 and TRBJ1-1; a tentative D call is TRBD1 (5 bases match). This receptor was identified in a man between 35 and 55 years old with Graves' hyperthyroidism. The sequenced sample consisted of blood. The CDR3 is CATSRDRVNTEAFF. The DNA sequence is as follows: TGTGCCACCAGCAGAGACAGGGTCAACACTGAAGCTTTCTTT.